These 8 T cell receptor beta chains share one sample of origin, sequenced in a study of a mutant IDH1 vaccine in newly diagnosed glioma. Noted time point: baseline, week 1 (first vaccination visit). Noted treatment: pre-vaccination baseline after standard-of-care therapy. Libraries were prepared by immunoSEQ multiplex PCR; TCRdb keeps only in-frame clonotypes and omits some of them. This sample yields tens of thousands of clones, of which around 82% are seen a single time; around 7% belongs to the top ten. The sequences come from PBMCs, collected from a glioma patient treated with radiotherapy, temozolomide or both. The origin of the receptors is a woman aged 45-59 years with glioma.

The CDR3 reads CASSVNRDRVGYTF. CDR3 DNA sequence: TGTGCCAGCAGCGTAAACCGGGACAGGGTAGGCTACACCTTC. The V gene is TRBV9, the J gene TRBJ1-2; 9 bases are shared with TRBD1. The CDR3 extends over 14 amino acids. After removal of 1 base from V and 8 bases from J, the junction contained 6 bases not matched to a gene. CDR1 and CDR2 from the germline V gene are SGDLS and YYNGEE.

V is TRBV5-4 and J is TRBJ1-2, with TRBD1 matching 8 bases. The V and J ends lost 3 bases and 8 bases, in that order; junction bases with no gene match: 6. The CDR3 has 13 residues. In germline, CDR1 is SGHNT, CDR2 YYREEE (reference sequence). The DNA of the CDR3 is TGTGCCAGCAGCTCCCAGGGGGCGTGGGGCTACACCTTC. This translates into CASSSQGAWGYTF.

This clone has just a few counts. This chain connects TRBV7-9 to TRBJ1-2; D not resolved. Trimming cost V 1 base and J 3 bases, with 6 bases left between them. Germline V gives CDR1 SEHNR, CDR2 FQNEAQ (reference sequence). CDR3 length equals 13 residues. CDR3 bases: TGTGCCAGCAGCTTAGAGGCAGACTATGGCTACACCTTC. It is translated as CASSLEADYGYTF.

This clone occurred a few times. The chain combines TRBV11-2 with TRBJ2-2; 7 bases align to TRBD1. V shed 4 bases, J shed 7 bases, and the junction held 15 bases outside the gene matches. CDR1 SGHAT and CDR2 FQNNGV come from the germline V gene. There are 17 residues in the CDR3. The CDR3 spells CASSSRSGQPPDGELFF. DNA of the CDR3: TGTGCCAGCAGCTCTAGATCGGGACAGCCGCCGGACGGGGAGCTGTTTTTT.

The CDR3 coding sequence is TGCGCCAGCAGCTTGGAGGTAGCTTCGGATACGCAGTATTTT. Protein product: CASSLEVASDTQYF. The chain employs TRBV5-1 and TRBJ2-3; no clear D gene. The V gene lost 0 bases and the J gene lost 6 bases, with 11 bases spanning the gap. The germline gives CDR1 SGHRS, CDR2 YFSETQ. CDR3 length: 14 residues.

The chain couples TRBV2 to TRBJ1-6, with D perhaps matching TRBD1 (6 bases). Looked up from germline, CDR1 is SNHLY and CDR2 is FYNNEI. The CDR3 runs to 16 residues. Trimming took 4 bases from V and 2 from J, leaving 12 bases between them. Here the CDR3 reads CASSGGARTYNSPLHF. The CDR3 DNA sequence: TGTGCCAGCAGTGGGGGGGCGAGGACCTATAATTCACCCCTCCACTTT.

This sequence joins TRBV25-1 and TRBJ1-2; D remains unclear. The CDR3 contains 11 residues. Per germline, CDR1 MGHDK and CDR2 SYGVNS. Trimming left V 6 bases short and J 8 bases short, with 10 bases between. The CDR3 region has the DNA TGTGCCAGCAGGACTTTGGGAGGCTACACCTTC. Protein: CASRTLGGYTF.

The chain is built from TRBV7-9 and TRBJ1-1; unclear D gene. The CDR3 has 10 amino acids. V was clipped by 8 bases and J by 6 bases, with 7 bases between them. From germline, CDR1 is SEHNR and CDR2 FQNEAQ (reference sequence). CDR3 bases: TGTGCCAGCGTCGGGCCTGAAGCTTTCTTT. Translation gives CASVGPEAFF.